The clone carrying this T cell receptor (beta chain) has a handful of counts. Per the germline V gene, CDR1 is KGHSH and CDR2 is LQKENI. There are 15 residues in the CDR3. V lost 3 bases and J lost 8; bases outside the gene matches: 9. This sample was taken from a study of blood T cell repertoires in COVID-19. Across the study: The analysed material was cDNA or gDNA that came from T cells, B-cell-depleted T cells, or PBMCs.

In the authors' workflow: Counts of nucleated cells, estimated from reference gene primer amplification, were obtained. TCRdb's copy holds only in-frame clones and misses some; the assay was immunoSEQ multiplex PCR. V, J and clone size are taken as reported in that table, and D and trimming were inferred from the DNA itself. This table has fewer than 250,000 clones, over 80% appearing once. Enrolled through a virtual design, the participants were between about 18 and 100 years of age and came from roughly 22 US areas. Self-reported history from a screening survey and questionnaire set each donor's cohort.

This sequence was found in a middle-aged man who had been exposed to COVID-19. Source material: PBMCs or T cells enriched from blood (not recorded which). The chain has TRBV18 and TRBJ1-2; 10 nucleotides match TRBD1. As DNA, the CDR3 is TGTGCCAGCTCACCCCAGGGGGACAGGGGAATGGGCTACACCTTC. It translates to CASSPQGDRGMGYTF.